The present T cell receptor beta chain was sequenced within a study of cytomegalovirus exposure and HLA in healthy donors. 13 Jbeta primers and 60 Vbeta primers were used for the PCR. Produced via immunoSEQ multiplex PCR; TCRdb's table is partial and in-frame only. The data include about 120,000 clones; the top ten clones carry approximately 3.8%. V dropped 5 bases and J dropped 6; count of bases not matched to a gene: 13. Per the germline V gene, CDR1 is SEHNR and CDR2 is FQNEAQ (reference sequence). The CDR3 loop spans 15 amino acids. This clonotype was obtained from a man aged 18 to 29 in good health and CMV-seronegative. The chain has TRBV7-9 and TRBJ2-7, with 7 positions matching TRBD1. The sequenced material came from PBMCs. The CDR3 spells CASSPISLTGTEQYF. The CDR3 DNA reads as TGTGCCAGCAGCCCCATTTCGCTGACAGGGACCGAGCAGTACTTC.